The 20 T cell receptor beta chains below come from one sample, sequenced in a study of blood T cell repertoires in COVID-19. Assay: immunoSEQ multiplex PCR; the TCRdb copy retains only in-frame clones and omits some. The sample comprises about 160,000 clones, about four fifths of which are singletons, and 8.1% rests with the top ten. The specimen sequenced was peripheral blood. The receptors were sampled from an older woman with COVID-19, enrolled during active disease.

The gene calls are TRBV5-1 and TRBJ1-5, with 11 bases that match TRBD1. Unmatched junction bases numbered 4, after V lost 3 bases and J lost 5 bases. CDR1 and CDR2 (germline): SGHRS, YFSETQ. The CDR3 spans 15 residues. CDR3 sequence reads: CASSWGTGGDQPQHF. CDR3 nucleotide sequence: TGCGCCAGCAGCTGGGGGACAGGGGGAGATCAGCCCCAGCATTTT. The full variable domain, its missing parts supplied by reference TRBV5-1 and TRBJ1-5, is KAGVTQTPRYLIKTRGQQVTLSCSPISGHRSVSWYQQTPGQGLQFLFEYFSETQRNKGNFPGRFSGRQFSNSRSEMNVSTLELGDSALYLCASSWGTGGDQPQHFGDGTRLSIL.

The chain carries TRBV14 and TRBJ2-2; TRBD1 might be the D (6 bases). Germline values: CDR1 SGHDN, CDR2 FVKESK. The CDR3 length is 17 residues. V lost 3 bases, J lost 6 bases, and 20 bases lay in between. The DNA of the CDR3 is TGTGCCAGCAGCCACACCGGGACACAAAGCTGGTCCGGGGAGCTGTTTTTT. It translates to CASSHTGTQSWSGELFF.

This chain links TRBV5-6 with TRBJ2-7; 11 nucleotides align to TRBD1. The J segment lost 2 bases and the V segment lost 3 bases, leaving 13 bases of the junction unmatched. Germline assignment: CDR1 SGHDT and CDR2 YYEEEE. The CDR3 runs to 18 residues. DNA of the CDR3: TGTGCCAGCAGCTCCCTCCCCGTAGGGACAGGGGGAACCTACGAGCAGTACTTC. It is translated as CASSSLPVGTGGTYEQYF. Full variable domain (outside the CDR3, taken from reference TRBV5-6 and TRBJ2-7): DAGVTQSPTHLIKTRGQQVTLRCSPKSGHDTVSWYQQALGQGPQFIFQYYEEEERQRGNFPDRFSGHQFPNYSSELNVNALLLGDSALYLCASSSLPVGTGGTYEQYFGPGTRLTVT.

In DNA form, the CDR3 reads TGTGCCAGCTGTAACAGTAACGCGAACACCGGGGAGCTGTTTTTT. Translating gives CASCNSNANTGELFF. The chain recombines TRBV7-9 with TRBJ2-2; D gene ambiguous. Germline CDR1 and CDR2: SEHNR and FQNEAQ (reference sequence). The CDR3 extends over 15 amino acids. Trimming stripped 8 bases from V and 0 bases from J, with 13 bases between.

This clone was detected a few times. The rearrangement links TRBV20-1 to TRBJ2-7; 7 bases are a match to TRBD2. The CDR3 sequence is 17 residues long. The V and J ends lost 3 bases and 6 bases, in that order; junction bases with no gene match: 20. The V gene's germline CDR1 is DFQATT and CDR2 SNEGSKA (reference sequence). The DNA for the CDR3 is TGCAGTGCTAGTTCCTGGGGGGAGGGACCTACGGGAGGCGAGCAGTACTTC. Its protein product is CSASSWGEGPTGGEQYF.

As for this clone: Other DNA sequences in the sample encode the same CDR3. The gene calls are TRBV5-1 and TRBJ2-3, with a possible D match to TRBD1 (6 bases). V was clipped by 3 bases and J by 2 bases, with 10 bases between them. CDR1 is SGHRS, CDR2 YFSETQ, per germline. The CDR3 runs to 14 residues. CDR3 loop: CASSSGQPTDTQYF. Written as DNA, the CDR3 is TGCGCCAGCAGCTCTGGACAGCCCACAGATACGCAGTATTTT.

The chain recombines TRBV15 with TRBJ1-2, with a weak D call TRBD1 (6 bases). CDR3 length: 13 residues. CDR1 and CDR2 from the germline V gene are LNHNV and YYDKDF (reference sequence). V lost 4 bases and J lost 7, with 13 bases in between. The CDR3: CATSIPGDGGYTF. The CDR3 DNA reads TGTGCCACCAGCATCCCAGGGGATGGTGGCTACACCTTC.

V usage is TRBV28 and J usage is TRBJ1-5; TRBD1 agrees at 8 bases. CDR3 length: 17 amino acids. Germline CDR1 is MDHEN and CDR2 is SYDVKM. Unmatched junction bases numbered 12, after V lost 5 bases and J lost 3 bases. The CDR3 spells CASSTPSQGGYNQPQHF. CDR3 sequence (DNA): TGTGCCAGCAGTACTCCATCACAGGGGGGATACAATCAGCCCCAGCATTTT.

The chain combines TRBV4-1 with TRBJ2-3, with a weak D call TRBD1 (5 bases). V lost 0 bases, J lost 1 base, and 11 bases lay in between. The CDR3 has 16 amino acids. Germline V CDR1 and CDR2: MGHRA, YSYEKL. CDR3 in amino acids: CASSQDGAVRTDTQYF. CDR3 nucleotide sequence: TGCGCCAGCAGCCAAGATGGGGCAGTACGCACAGATACGCAGTATTTT.

The CDR3 DNA is TGTGCCAGCAGCTTAGCCGGGGGACTAGCGGGCTCCTACGAGCAGTACTTC. Amino acid sequence: CASSLAGGLAGSYEQYF. This chain connects TRBV7-8 to TRBJ2-7; 12 bases align to TRBD2. With 0 bases clipped from V and 0 bases from J, the junction kept 3 bases outside the gene matches. Germline V gene data show CDR1 as SGHVS and CDR2 as FQNEAQ. This CDR3 is built from 17 residues.

The chain combines TRBV11-2 with TRBJ2-3; D gene uncertain. Germline V CDR1 and CDR2: SGHAT, FQNNGV. This CDR3 contains 17 residues. Trimming stripped 1 base from V and 1 base from J, with 15 bases between. CDR3 in amino acids: CASSLASGGARTDTQYF. Here the CDR3 DNA reads TGTGCCAGCAGCTTAGCATCAGGTGGTGCGCGCACAGATACGCAGTATTTT.

This chain joins TRBV27 and TRBJ2-5, with TRBD2 identical over 14 bases. The germline gives CDR1 MNHEY, CDR2 SMNVEV (reference sequence). The CDR3 is made up of 18 amino acids. Trimming removed 6 bases from V and 5 bases from J; junction bases left unmatched: 14. The CDR3 DNA is TGTGCCAGCAGAACCTCGGGACTAGCGGGAGCGGACAGGGAGACCCAGTACTTC. It yields the protein CASRTSGLAGADRETQYF.

This chain joins TRBV18 and TRBJ2-6; the D gene is possibly TRBD1 (5 bases). The CDR3 runs 18 residues. Trimming took 1 base from V and 0 from J, leaving 13 bases between them. Germline V gene lookup returns CDR1 KGHSH and CDR2 LQKENI. This CDR3 is CASSPLRQFDSGANVLTF. For the CDR3, the DNA is TGTGCCAGCTCACCACTCCGACAGTTTGACTCTGGGGCCAACGTCCTGACTTTC.

This clone occurred many times. J is TRBJ2-3 and V is TRBV25-1; D unresolved. V was cut by 0 bases and J by 0 bases, with 4 bases left in between. Germline values: CDR1 MGHDK, CDR2 SYGVNS. The CDR3 is made up of 14 amino acids. CDR3 loop: CASSEYGSTDTQYF. The CDR3 DNA sequence: TGTGCCAGCAGTGAATATGGCAGCACAGATACGCAGTATTTT.

The chain joins TRBV19 to TRBJ2-1, with TRBD2 matching 11 bases. Germline assignment: CDR1 LNHDA and CDR2 SQIVND (reference sequence). The CDR3 runs to 17 residues. The ends lost 4 bases at V and 3 bases at J; junction bases unmatched: 8. In DNA, the CDR3 is TGTGCCAGTAGTACCTCCAGACTAGCGGGGATCTACAATGAGCAGTTCTTC. The encoded protein is CASSTSRLAGIYNEQFF.

This clone was found a few times. V gene TRBV6-2 or TRBV6-3 combines with J gene TRBJ1-5; 9 nucleotides align to TRBD1. J lost 7 bases, V lost 5 bases, and 18 bases had no gene match. The CDR3 contains 18 residues. From germline, CDR1 is MNHEY and CDR2 SVGEGT. The CDR3 DNA reads TGTGCCAGCAGTCCCCGATGGGGACAGGGCGCGGGGTGGCAGCCCCAGCATTTT. This sequence encodes CASSPRWGQGAGWQPQHF.

The chain recombines TRBV14 with TRBJ2-1; tentatively, D is TRBD2 (6 bases). The V gene lost 4 bases and the J gene lost 10 bases, with 26 bases spanning the gap. Germline CDR1 and CDR2: SGHDN and FVKESK. The CDR3 is 17 amino acids. The CDR3 region has the DNA TGTGCCAGCAGCCGGCCCACTGCGGGGCTTCGTGCAAAGGAGCAGTTCTTC. It is translated as CASSRPTAGLRAKEQFF.

This rearrangement joins TRBV5-1 to TRBJ2-3; a weak D match, TRBD1 (6 bases). The germline V gene has CDR1 SGHRS and CDR2 YFSETQ. V lost 10 bases and J 2 bases, leaving 17 bases between the germline ends. This CDR3 region has 14 residues. This CDR3 is CASTPGHNTDTQYF. CDR3 in DNA: TGCGCCTCAACGCCGGGACACAACACAGATACGCAGTATTTT.

This clone showed up just once. This chain uses TRBV5-1 with TRBJ1-3, with D unclear. V gave up 0 bases and J gave up 0 bases, with 10 bases separating them. The germline gives CDR1 SGHRS, CDR2 YFSETQ. This CDR3 spans 16 amino acids. CDR3 in amino acids: CASSLVGLSSGNTIYF. Written as DNA, the CDR3 is TGCGCCAGCAGCTTGGTCGGACTATCCTCTGGAAACACCATATATTTT.

The chain combines TRBV7-9 with TRBJ2-1; no reliable D call. The germline CDR1 and CDR2 sequences are SEHNR and FQNEAQ (reference sequence). V dropped 5 bases and J dropped 2 bases, with 10 bases sitting between them. The CDR3 loop spans 14 amino acids. CDR3 residues: CASSAHVTYNEQFF. CDR3 nucleotide sequence: TGTGCCAGCAGCGCGCACGTTACCTACAATGAGCAGTTCTTC.